A selection of T cell receptor beta chains follows, all from one sample in a study of shared clonotypes between healthy human individuals. Sequencing used immunoSEQ multiplex PCR; TCRdb keeps in-frame clones, though not all of them. The repertoire has some 1,400,000 clones, 95% to 97% of them found once; the top ten carry 0.95% to 1.5%. The material sequenced was naive CD4+ T cells sorted from blood. These receptor sequences come from a man aged 25 to 40 in good health. The CDR3 runs from the conserved cysteine through the conserved F or W. The order of the fields is V gene, D gene, J gene, clone size, CDR3 DNA, CDR3 protein. D genes are given only for firm matches. Size is stated for part of the rows, as once, few or many counts, or as a class when the clone is expanded.

v_gene: TRBV11-2
d_gene: -
j_gene: TRBJ2-1
abundance: -
CDR3nt: TGTGCCAGCAGCTTAGTAGTGGAGTTCGATGAGCAGTTCTTC
CDR3aa: CASSLVVEFDEQFF

v_gene: TRBV6-1
d_gene: TRBD1
j_gene: TRBJ2-7
abundance: -
CDR3nt: TGTGCCAGCAGGGAACCGGGACAGGGTACCTACGAGCAGTACTTC
CDR3aa: CASREPGQGTYEQYF

v_gene: TRBV11-2
d_gene: TRBD2
j_gene: TRBJ2-3
abundance: -
CDR3nt: TGTGCCAGCAGCTCGGGGGGGGTCGGCACGCAGTATTTT
CDR3aa: CASSSGGVGTQYF

v_gene: TRBV25-1
d_gene: TRBD2
j_gene: TRBJ2-1
abundance: -
CDR3nt: TGTGCCAGCAGTGACTCGCGGGAGGGGGGCGATGAGCAGTTCTTC
CDR3aa: CASSDSREGGDEQFF

v_gene: TRBV29-1
d_gene: TRBD1
j_gene: TRBJ1-4
abundance: -
CDR3nt: TGCAGCGTCCTGACAGGGGGTGATGAAAAACTGTTTTTT
CDR3aa: CSVLTGGDEKLFF

v_gene: TRBV5-1
d_gene: -
j_gene: TRBJ1-2
abundance: -
CDR3nt: TGCGCCAGCAGCCTAACGGACAGTAAGGGTGGCTACACCTTC
CDR3aa: CASSLTDSKGGYTF

v_gene: TRBV5-1
d_gene: TRBD1
j_gene: TRBJ2-7
abundance: -
CDR3nt: TGCGCCAGCAGCCTAAGAGGGACAGGGGGCGACGAGCAGTACTTC
CDR3aa: CASSLRGTGGDEQYF

v_gene: TRBV5-1
d_gene: TRBD1
j_gene: TRBJ1-1
abundance: -
CDR3nt: TGCGCCAGCAGCATGGACAGGGGTGGGACTGAAGCTTTCTTT
CDR3aa: CASSMDRGGTEAFF

v_gene: TRBV27
d_gene: -
j_gene: TRBJ2-3
abundance: once
CDR3nt: TGTGCCAGCAGTTTATCTTGGGGTAATCCGGATACGCAGTATTTT
CDR3aa: CASSLSWGNPDTQYF

v_gene: TRBV11-3
d_gene: TRBD2
j_gene: TRBJ2-2
abundance: once
CDR3nt: TGTGCCTCCGGACTAGCGGGATCCGGGGAGCTGTTTTTT
CDR3aa: CASGLAGSGELFF

v_gene: TRBV19
d_gene: -
j_gene: TRBJ2-3
abundance: -
CDR3nt: TGTGCCAGTAGAGGACTTAGCACAGATACGCAGTATTTT
CDR3aa: CASRGLSTDTQYF

v_gene: TRBV19
d_gene: -
j_gene: TRBJ2-7
abundance: -
CDR3nt: TGTGCCAGTAGTCGCCCGCCAGGGGAGGAGCAGTACTTC
CDR3aa: CASSRPPGEEQYF

v_gene: TRBV7-7
d_gene: -
j_gene: TRBJ2-5
abundance: -
CDR3nt: TGTGCTAGCAGCTTAGGGGGAGGACAAGAGACCCAGTACTTC
CDR3aa: CASSLGGGQETQYF

v_gene: TRBV19
d_gene: -
j_gene: TRBJ2-2
abundance: -
CDR3nt: TGTGCCAGTAATCCCACCGGGGGGGAGCTGTTTTTT
CDR3aa: CASNPTGGELFF

v_gene: TRBV7-2
d_gene: TRBD2
j_gene: TRBJ2-3
abundance: -
CDR3nt: TGTGCCAGCAGCTCGACTAGCGGGAATGGGAAAGATACGCAGTATTTT
CDR3aa: CASSSTSGNGKDTQYF

v_gene: TRBV5-8
d_gene: -
j_gene: TRBJ2-7
abundance: -
CDR3nt: TGTGCCAGCAGCGTTTTAACAGGGTACGAGCAGTACTTC
CDR3aa: CASSVLTGYEQYF

v_gene: TRBV29-1
d_gene: TRBD1
j_gene: TRBJ2-5
abundance: once
CDR3nt: TGCAGCGCCACGACAGGGGTGGAGACCCAGTACTTC
CDR3aa: CSATTGVETQYF

v_gene: TRBV29-1
d_gene: TRBD1
j_gene: TRBJ2-7
abundance: few
CDR3nt: TGCAGCGTCCGAACGGGAGGCACAGGGGGCCAGTACTTC
CDR3aa: CSVRTGGTGGQYF

v_gene: TRBV7-3
d_gene: -
j_gene: TRBJ2-5
abundance: -
CDR3nt: TGTGCCAGCAGCTCCGGGGCGCGGGAGACCCAGTACTTC
CDR3aa: CASSSGARETQYF

v_gene: TRBV29-1
d_gene: -
j_gene: TRBJ1-2
abundance: -
CDR3nt: TGCAGCGTTGTGATGGGTTTTGGTGGCTACACCTTC
CDR3aa: CSVVMGFGGYTF

v_gene: TRBV28
d_gene: TRBD1
j_gene: TRBJ2-5
abundance: -
CDR3nt: TGTGCCAGCAGAGGGACAGGGTATTACCAAGAGACCCAGTACTTC
CDR3aa: CASRGTGYYQETQYF

v_gene: TRBV5-1
d_gene: TRBD1
j_gene: TRBJ2-7
abundance: -
CDR3nt: TGCGCCAGCAGCTTGCGGACAGGGGCCAGTTACGAGCAGTACTTC
CDR3aa: CASSLRTGASYEQYF

v_gene: TRBV7-9
d_gene: TRBD1
j_gene: TRBJ2-7
abundance: -
CDR3nt: TGTGCCAGCAGCTTAGGCGACCTACCGGGACAGGTTTACGAGCAGTACTTC
CDR3aa: CASSLGDLPGQVYEQYF

v_gene: TRBV18
d_gene: -
j_gene: TRBJ2-3
abundance: -
CDR3nt: TGTGCCAGCTCACCGACAAACAGAAAAACTAGCACAGATACGCAGTATTTT
CDR3aa: CASSPTNRKTSTDTQYF

v_gene: TRBV7-2
d_gene: -
j_gene: TRBJ2-7
abundance: -
CDR3nt: TGTGCCAGCAGCTTAGGTCCGACGCCCGGCGAGCAGTACTTC
CDR3aa: CASSLGPTPGEQYF

v_gene: TRBV9
d_gene: TRBD2
j_gene: TRBJ2-2
abundance: once
CDR3nt: TGTGCCAGCAGCGTAGGGACTAGCGGAAGGATGAACACCGGGGAGCTGTTTTTT
CDR3aa: CASSVGTSGRMNTGELFF

v_gene: TRBV7-9
d_gene: -
j_gene: TRBJ2-7
abundance: -
CDR3nt: TGTGCCATTACCCGCCTCTCCAGTAGGGACTGGGAAATCTACGAGCAGTACTTC
CDR3aa: CAITRLSSRDWEIYEQYF

v_gene: TRBV30
d_gene: -
j_gene: TRBJ2-7
abundance: -
CDR3nt: TGTGCCTGGATTCTCCCGGGAACCTACGAGCAGTACTTC
CDR3aa: CAWILPGTYEQYF

v_gene: TRBV28
d_gene: TRBD1
j_gene: TRBJ2-2
abundance: -
CDR3nt: TGTGCCAGCAGTTCGACAGGGGCTGACACCGGGGAGCTGTTTTTT
CDR3aa: CASSSTGADTGELFF

v_gene: TRBV5-1
d_gene: -
j_gene: TRBJ2-5
abundance: once
CDR3nt: TGCGCCAGCAGCTTGATATACCGAGGGAAAGAGACCCAGTACTTC
CDR3aa: CASSLIYRGKETQYF

v_gene: TRBV2
d_gene: -
j_gene: TRBJ2-7
abundance: -
CDR3nt: TGTGCCAGCAGTGCCCCACAGGGCGAGCAGTACTTC
CDR3aa: CASSAPQGEQYF

v_gene: TRBV5-1
d_gene: -
j_gene: TRBJ2-7
abundance: -
CDR3nt: TGCGCCAGCAGCTTCCGGGGCTCCCCCTACGAGCAGTACTTC
CDR3aa: CASSFRGSPYEQYF

v_gene: TRBV13
d_gene: -
j_gene: TRBJ2-7
abundance: once
CDR3nt: TGTGCCAGCAGCTCTCAGACAGGACTCACCTACGAGCAGTACTTC
CDR3aa: CASSSQTGLTYEQYF

v_gene: TRBV4-3
d_gene: -
j_gene: TRBJ2-3
abundance: -
CDR3nt: TGCGCCAGCAGCCAAGAAGGACTGGGCCTCTTGGGCCATACGCAGTATTTT
CDR3aa: CASSQEGLGLLGHTQYF

v_gene: TRBV5-6
d_gene: TRBD1
j_gene: TRBJ1-5
abundance: -
CDR3nt: TGTGCCAGCAGCGGGACAGGGGCTAGCAATCAGCCCCAGCATTTT
CDR3aa: CASSGTGASNQPQHF

v_gene: TRBV28
d_gene: -
j_gene: TRBJ2-1
abundance: -
CDR3nt: TGTGCCAGCAACGACAGGTTTAGAGTCCATGAGCAGTTCTTC
CDR3aa: CASNDRFRVHEQFF

v_gene: TRBV5-1
d_gene: -
j_gene: TRBJ2-7
abundance: -
CDR3nt: TGCGCCAGCAGCCTGGGAGAACAGGCCTACGAGCAGTACTTC
CDR3aa: CASSLGEQAYEQYF

v_gene: TRBV2
d_gene: -
j_gene: TRBJ2-5
abundance: few
CDR3nt: TGTGCCAGCAGCGACGAGAATACCCAGTACTTC
CDR3aa: CASSDENTQYF

v_gene: TRBV28
d_gene: -
j_gene: TRBJ2-7
abundance: -
CDR3nt: TGTGCCAGCAGTTTAAGGCCCGGGCCGACAGGCCGCTACTACGAGCAGTACTTC
CDR3aa: CASSLRPGPTGRYYEQYF

v_gene: TRBV19
d_gene: TRBD1
j_gene: TRBJ2-5
abundance: -
CDR3nt: TGTGCCAGTAGCCGACAGGGACCCCAAGAGACCCAGTACTTC
CDR3aa: CASSRQGPQETQYF

v_gene: TRBV5-1
d_gene: -
j_gene: TRBJ1-1
abundance: -
CDR3nt: TGCGCCAGCAGCTTGTCGCCCGGAGGCACTGAAGCTTTCTTT
CDR3aa: CASSLSPGGTEAFF

v_gene: TRBV11-3
d_gene: -
j_gene: TRBJ2-3
abundance: -
CDR3nt: TGTGCCAGCAGCTTAGAGGCGGGGGATACGCAGTATTTT
CDR3aa: CASSLEAGDTQYF

v_gene: TRBV27
d_gene: -
j_gene: TRBJ1-2
abundance: -
CDR3nt: TGTGCCAGCAGTTTAGGAGGGGCCGCCGGTGGCTACACCTTC
CDR3aa: CASSLGGAAGGYTF

v_gene: TRBV6-6
d_gene: -
j_gene: TRBJ1-5
abundance: -
CDR3nt: TGTGCCAGCAGGGTAGGGACTGGGCTGGCGCCCCAGCATTTT
CDR3aa: CASRVGTGLAPQHF

v_gene: TRBV7-2
d_gene: TRBD2
j_gene: TRBJ2-4
abundance: -
CDR3nt: TGTGCCAGCAGCCCGGGACTAGCGGGGGGTAGCGTCAAAAACATTCAGTACTTC
CDR3aa: CASSPGLAGGSVKNIQYF

v_gene: TRBV5-6
d_gene: TRBD1
j_gene: TRBJ1-2
abundance: -
CDR3nt: TGTGCCAGCAGCCCGGGGACAGAAAGAGGCTACACCTTC
CDR3aa: CASSPGTERGYTF

v_gene: TRBV5-1
d_gene: -
j_gene: TRBJ2-3
abundance: -
CDR3nt: TGCGCCAGCAGCTTGGAAGGGTTGAGAGATACGCAGTATTTT
CDR3aa: CASSLEGLRDTQYF

v_gene: TRBV7-8
d_gene: -
j_gene: TRBJ1-1
abundance: once
CDR3nt: TGTGCCAGCAGCTTAAGAGACATCGGAGCGAACACTGAAGCTTTCTTT
CDR3aa: CASSLRDIGANTEAFF

v_gene: TRBV7-9
d_gene: TRBD1
j_gene: TRBJ1-1
abundance: -
CDR3nt: TGTGCCAGCAGCTCCCACCGGAGGACAGGGGGTGGGAACACTGAAGCTTTCTTT
CDR3aa: CASSSHRRTGGGNTEAFF

v_gene: TRBV29-1
d_gene: -
j_gene: TRBJ2-7
abundance: -
CDR3nt: TGCAGCGCATCCCTAGTGATGGGGGCCAACTACGAGCAGTACTTC
CDR3aa: CSASLVMGANYEQYF

v_gene: TRBV5-1
d_gene: -
j_gene: TRBJ2-7
abundance: -
CDR3nt: TGCGCCAGCACCTGGGGGGTAGCGGACTTTTACGAGCAGTACTTC
CDR3aa: CASTWGVADFYEQYF

v_gene: TRBV14
d_gene: -
j_gene: TRBJ1-1
abundance: -
CDR3nt: TGTGCCAGCAGCGCCCTGCGGGCGGCTGAAGCTTTCTTT
CDR3aa: CASSALRAAEAFF

v_gene: TRBV10-3
d_gene: -
j_gene: TRBJ1-2
abundance: -
CDR3nt: TGTGCCATCAGTGAGGGACTCTATGGCTACACCTTC
CDR3aa: CAISEGLYGYTF

v_gene: TRBV19
d_gene: -
j_gene: TRBJ1-2
abundance: -
CDR3nt: TGTGCCAGTAGTATAGATATGGCAGGAGGATTAAACTATGGCTACACCTTC
CDR3aa: CASSIDMAGGLNYGYTF

v_gene: TRBV11-2
d_gene: TRBD2
j_gene: TRBJ2-7
abundance: -
CDR3nt: TGTGCCAGCAGCTTAGCGGGACTAGCGGGAGGGGTTCGGAACGAGCAGTACTTC
CDR3aa: CASSLAGLAGGVRNEQYF

v_gene: TRBV5-1
d_gene: -
j_gene: TRBJ1-5
abundance: -
CDR3nt: TGCGCCAGCAGGCAGGGTGACAATCAGCCCCAGCATTTT
CDR3aa: CASRQGDNQPQHF

v_gene: TRBV29-1
d_gene: TRBD1
j_gene: TRBJ2-2
abundance: -
CDR3nt: TGCAGCGTAGCACACGGGACAGGGGGTTCCACCGGGGAGCTGTTTTTT
CDR3aa: CSVAHGTGGSTGELFF

v_gene: TRBV5-1
d_gene: -
j_gene: TRBJ2-7
abundance: -
CDR3nt: TGCGCCAGCAGCTTGGCCGAGAGGGGCCTATCCAACGAGCAGTACTTC
CDR3aa: CASSLAERGLSNEQYF